This TCR beta chain was identified in a study of blood T cell repertoires in COVID-19. Study information: COVID-19 samples from acute and convalescent phases originated in the United States, Italy and Spain.

Per the study methods: Estimation of nucleated cell counts relied on the amplification of reference gene primers. Here immunoSEQ multiplex PCR was the method, and the copy in TCRdb shows in-frame clones only, minus some. The V and J calls and clone size come from that table; D and trimming were worked out from the DNA. The table lists about 140,000 clones, about nine tenths of them singletons, with about 4.5% in the top ten. The CDR3 loop spans 14 amino acids. Trimming took off 4 bases at V and 4 bases at J, with 11 bases between the two ends. Germline-derived CDR1 and CDR2 are LGHDT and YNNKEL (reference sequence).

This chain uses TRBV3-1 (or the pseudogene TRBV3-2) with TRBJ1-5, with D perhaps matching TRBD1 (5 bases). Material for sequencing was PBMCs or T cells enriched from blood (not recorded which). The receptor comes from a man aged 45 to 65 who had recovered from COVID-19. The CDR3 bases are TGTGCCAGCAGCCCCGGGGGGGGGAATCAGCCCCAGCATTTT. Its translation is CASSPGGGNQPQHF.